This T cell receptor (beta chain) was identified in a study of T-cell memory formation after mild COVID-19. On the study more broadly: The study found TCR clusters largely donor specific. Study-wide results and limits: Whether day 37 second-wave clones are SARS-CoV-2-specific was not confirmed.

Germline V lookup: CDR1 SGHRS, CDR2 YFSETQ. J gave up 6 bases and V 4 bases, and 16 bases lay outside the gene matches. The CDR3 is made up of 17 amino acids. This clonotype was found a few times. What it binds is not known. TCRdb fed the 5' RACE reads into MiXCR, producing one record per CDR3 protein. Here the sample spans 350,000 or so distinct CDR3 sequences, 20% to 25% being singletons. V usage is TRBV5-1 and J usage is TRBJ2-1; 7 positions match TRBD2. This receptor was obtained from a man aged 18 to 30 who had mild COVID-19 (a few samples of this study predate the infection). Cell type and time point are not known. Specimen: PBMCs or a T cell subset sorted from them (not recorded which). As DNA, the CDR3 is TGCGCCAGCAGCGGCACCCCCTGGGAGGGTTCGAGCAATGAGCAGTTCTTC. Amino acid sequence: CASSGTPWEGSSNEQFF.